The T cell receptor beta chain described here comes from a study of blood T cell repertoires in COVID-19. Overall study: There were acute and convalescent COVID-19 samples, and they came from the United States, Italy and Spain. Sample material is recorded as cDNA or gDNA derived from T cells, B-cell-depleted T cells, or PBMCs.

Germline loops: CDR1 MNHEY, CDR2 SVGAGI. The V end lost 7 bases, the J end lost 5 bases, and 9 bases lay between the germline ends. CDR3 size: 13 residues. As processed by the authors: For nucleated cells, counts were estimated from reference gene primer amplification. This table comes from immunoSEQ multiplex PCR, and its TCRdb copy is limited to in-frame clones, with some not included. V and J calls and clone size follow that table, whereas D and trimming were derived from the DNA. The sample lists over 85,000 clones; about four fifths were seen once. The TCR comes from a human donor in a cohort sampled during active COVID-19. The sample comprised peripheral blood. J is TRBJ1-6 and V is TRBV6-5; D is undetermined. CDR3 sequence reads: CASIQNNNSPLHF. The CDR3 DNA is TGTGCCAGCATCCAGAACAATAATTCACCCCTCCACTTT.